The rows below give T cell receptor beta chains drawn from one sample of a study of blood T cell repertoires in COVID-19. Here immunoSEQ multiplex PCR was the method, and the copy in TCRdb shows in-frame clones only, minus some. The table shows 180,000 or so clones, with about 87% occurring only once. Sequencing input: peripheral blood. These receptors were obtained from a woman in her forties or fifties with acute or convalescent COVID-19. The CDR3 runs from the conserved cysteine through the conserved F or W. A D gene is named only where the DNA matches it firmly. For some rows the clone size is stated as once, few or many, or as a class when expanded; others skip it.

CDR3aa | CDR3nt | d_gene | abundance | j_gene | v_gene
CASSPVQDHPGELFF | TGTGCCAGCTCACCTGTACAGGACCACCCCGGGGAGCTGTTTTTT | NA | NA | TRBJ2-2 | TRBV18
CSSTDNYGYTF | TGCAGTTCGACAGATAACTATGGCTACACCTTC | NA | NA | TRBJ1-2 | TRBV29-1
CASSGTGLTPKF | TGTGCCAGCAGCGGGACAGGATTGACCCCCAAATTC | TRBD1 | NA | TRBJ2-7 | TRBV7-9
CASSMRGTPGELFF | TGTGCCAGTAGTATGAGGGGGACCCCCGGGGAGCTGTTTTTT | NA | NA | TRBJ2-2 | TRBV19
CASSSTGDKLYF | TGTGCCAGTAGTTCTACCGGGGACAAATTATATTTT | NA | NA | TRBJ1-3 | TRBV19
CASSWGLAGGYEQYF | TGTGCCAGCAGCTGGGGGCTAGCGGGGGGCTACGAGCAGTACTTC | TRBD2 | NA | TRBJ2-7 | TRBV7-2
CASSLEGYGSPLHF | TGCGCCAGCAGCTTGGAGGGGTACGGTTCACCCCTCCACTTT | NA | NA | TRBJ1-6 | TRBV5-1
CASSLGTGMGSPLHF | TGTGCCAGCAGCTTAGGAACAGGGATGGGGTCACCCCTCCACTTT | NA | NA | TRBJ1-6 | TRBV7-2
CASSRGLAGAGELFF | TGTGCCAGCAGCCGCGGACTAGCGGGAGCCGGGGAGCTGTTTTTT | TRBD2 | NA | TRBJ2-2 | TRBV7-2
CASSSVGGKLAGPRDTQYF | TGTGCCAGTAGCTCTGTGGGCGGAAAACTAGCGGGGCCCAGGGATACGCAGTATTTT | TRBD2 | once | TRBJ2-3 | TRBV19
CASSSGSWTRMETQYF | TGTGCCAGCAGCTCTGGCTCTTGGACTCGGATGGAGACCCAGTACTTC | NA | NA | TRBJ2-5 | TRBV7-8
CASSLGTRRTGELFF | TGTGCCAGCTCACTCGGGACTAGACGCACCGGGGAGCTGTTTTTT | TRBD2 | once | TRBJ2-2 | TRBV18
CASSLVAGSLNTEAFF | TGTGCCAGCAGCTTAGTGGCAGGCAGCTTGAACACTGAAGCTTTCTTT | NA | NA | TRBJ1-1 | TRBV7-2
CASGSTGLNSPLHF | TGTGCTAGTGGATCCACAGGGCTCAACTCACCCCTCCACTTT | NA | NA | TRBJ1-6 | TRBV12-5
CASSYSWTSTDTQYF | TGTGCCAGCAGTTACTCTTGGACTAGCACAGATACGCAGTATTTT | NA | NA | TRBJ2-3 | TRBV6-5
CSVDTGTGALRGYGYTF | TGCAGCGTTGATACCGGGACAGGGGCCCTTCGCGGCTATGGCTACACCTTC | TRBD1 | NA | TRBJ1-2 | TRBV29-1
CSASVREVGTDTQYF | TGCAGTGCTAGTGTGCGGGAGGTCGGGACAGATACGCAGTATTTT | TRBD2 | NA | TRBJ2-3 | TRBV20-1
CASSLERPSTDTQYF | TGCGCCAGCAGCTTGGAGCGCCCTAGCACAGATACGCAGTATTTT | NA | NA | TRBJ2-3 | TRBV5-1
CASSSRSRRELFF | TGTGCCAGCAGCTCTAGGTCCCGGCGGGAGCTGTTTTTT | NA | NA | TRBJ2-2 | TRBV11-3
CASSVGTSGSYEQYF | TGTGCCAGCAGCGTCGGGACTAGCGGGTCCTACGAGCAGTACTTC | TRBD2 | NA | TRBJ2-7 | TRBV9
CATSDSRDSYYEQYF | TGTGCCACCAGTGATTCACGGGACAGTTACTACGAGCAGTACTTC | TRBD1 | once | TRBJ2-7 | TRBV24-1
CASQKTGSIQETQYF | TGTGCCAGCCAAAAGACAGGTTCCATCCAAGAGACCCAGTACTTC | NA | NA | TRBJ2-5 | TRBV2
CASSSWQISGNTIYF | TGTGCCAGCAGTTCTTGGCAGATCTCTGGAAACACCATATATTTT | NA | NA | TRBJ1-3 | TRBV6-2/TRBV6-3
CASSSHRDSPLHF | TGTGCCAGCAGCTCGCACAGGGATTCACCCCTCCACTTT | NA | once | TRBJ1-6 | TRBV11-3
CASSLGASGGLNEQFF | TGTGCCAGCAGCCTCGGAGCTAGCGGGGGATTAAATGAGCAGTTCTTC | TRBD2 | NA | TRBJ2-1 | TRBV25-1
CASSYRGLDEQYF | TGTGCCAGCAGCTACAGGGGGCTCGACGAGCAGTACTTC | TRBD1 | NA | TRBJ2-7 | TRBV7-8
CASSVGDGSVHTQYF | TGTGCCAGCAGCGTAGGGGACGGGAGTGTGCATACGCAGTATTTT | NA | NA | TRBJ2-3 | TRBV9
CASSPLIGNEQFF | TGTGCCAGCAGTCCACTGATCGGGAATGAGCAGTTCTTC | NA | NA | TRBJ2-1 | TRBV12-3/TRBV12-4
CASSPAGTGFHEQFF | TGTGCCAGCAGTCCCGCCGGGACAGGGTTCCATGAGCAGTTCTTC | TRBD1 | NA | TRBJ2-1 | TRBV6-2/TRBV6-3
CASSIAEGSISLYGYTF | TGTGCCAGTAGTATCGCGGAGGGCAGTATAAGCTTGTATGGCTACACCTTC | NA | NA | TRBJ1-2 | TRBV19
CASSYRTVSNQPQHF | TGTGCCAGCAGTTACCGGACAGTCTCCAATCAGCCCCAGCATTTT | NA | NA | TRBJ1-5 | TRBV6-6
CASGLWGGSTDTQYF | TGTGCTAGTGGTTTGTGGGGGGGGAGCACAGATACGCAGTATTTT | TRBD2 | once | TRBJ2-3 | TRBV12-5
CASSLIAGGKDEQFF | TGTGCCAGCAGCCTCATAGCGGGAGGTAAGGATGAGCAGTTCTTC | TRBD2 | few | TRBJ2-1 | TRBV3-1/TRBV3-2
CASSLGGNTGELFF | TGTGCCAGCTCACTCGGAGGGAACACCGGGGAGCTGTTTTTT | NA | NA | TRBJ2-2 | TRBV18
CASSFLRTYNEQFF | TGTGCCAGCAGTTTTCTCCGGACTTACAATGAGCAGTTCTTC | NA | once | TRBJ2-1 | TRBV7-2
CASSLRQGKETQYF | TGTGCCAGCAGTTTACGACAGGGAAAAGAGACCCAGTACTTC | TRBD1 | NA | TRBJ2-5 | TRBV27
CASSSQGAGEKLFF | TGTGCCAGCAGCTCCCAGGGGGCTGGGGAAAAACTGTTTTTT | TRBD1 | few | TRBJ1-4 | TRBV5-4
CASSGSGWDTEAFF | TGTGCCAGCAGCGGCTCGGGGTGGGACACTGAAGCTTTCTTT | NA | few | TRBJ1-1 | TRBV5-5
CASSPSTGYAEQYF | TGTGCCAGCTCACCGTCGACAGGATACGCCGAGCAGTACTTC | NA | NA | TRBJ2-7 | TRBV18
CASSGTGRIEKLFF | TGTGCCAGCAGTGGGACAGGGAGGATTGAAAAACTGTTTTTT | TRBD1 | few | TRBJ1-4 | TRBV5-6
CALKRDLGTEAFF | TGTGCCCTCAAGAGGGACTTAGGCACTGAAGCTTTCTTT | NA | NA | TRBJ1-1 | TRBV10-3
CASSSTLAGGPDTQYF | TGTGCCAGCAGCTCAACACTAGCGGGGGGGCCAGATACGCAGTATTTT | TRBD2 | NA | TRBJ2-3 | TRBV7-2
CASSENLAGEGEQFF | TGTGCCAGCAGTGAAAACCTAGCGGGGGAAGGTGAGCAGTTCTTC | TRBD2 | NA | TRBJ2-1 | TRBV2
CASSYSVQGGYGYTF | TGTGCCAGCAGTTACTCAGTACAGGGCGGCTATGGCTACACCTTC | NA | NA | TRBJ1-2 | TRBV6-5
CASSIGFNQPQHF | TGTGCCAGTAGTATCGGTTTTAATCAGCCCCAGCATTTT | NA | once | TRBJ1-5 | TRBV19
CASSPEVYGDGAFF | TGTGCCAGCTCACCAGAGGTTTACGGGGATGGAGCTTTCTTT | NA | NA | TRBJ1-1 | TRBV18
CASLGGTYNEQFF | TGTGCCAGCCTCGGGGGGACCTACAATGAGCAGTTCTTC | TRBD2 | NA | TRBJ2-1 | TRBV6-6
CASSPAVFAGDEKLFF | TGTGCCAGCAGCCCGGCGGTGTTCGCAGGGGATGAAAAACTGTTTTTT | NA | NA | TRBJ1-4 | TRBV6-6
CASNDGTGTYGYTF | TGTGCCAGTAACGACGGGACAGGGACTTATGGCTACACCTTC | TRBD1 | few | TRBJ1-2 | TRBV19
CASSQDMVAEYTGELFF | TGCGCCAGCAGCCAAGATATGGTAGCGGAGTACACCGGGGAGCTGTTTTTT | NA | NA | TRBJ2-2 | TRBV4-3
CASSYSFGQNYGYTF | TGTGCCAGCAGTTACTCTTTTGGGCAGAACTATGGCTACACCTTC | NA | NA | TRBJ1-2 | TRBV6-5
CASSKQGGTEAFF | TGTGCCAGCAGTAAACAGGGTGGTACTGAAGCTTTCTTT | NA | NA | TRBJ1-1 | TRBV6-2/TRBV6-3